These 26 T cell receptor beta chains were all obtained from the same sample, sequenced in a study of early T cells in non-severe SARS-CoV-2 infection. TCRdb independently ran MiXCR on the 5' RACE reads; one entry per CDR3 protein. The sample includes about 30,000 distinct CDR3 sequences, approximately 4.7% of them seen just once. What was sequenced was whole blood. The receptors stem from an adult who was a healthcare worker with PCR-confirmed SARS-CoV-2 infection or an uninfected control (not recorded which).

This clonotype appeared many times. V usage is TRBV7-2 and J usage is TRBJ2-1; D possibly corresponds to TRBD1 (6 bases). V lost 4 bases and J lost 3, with 16 bases in between. The CDR3 runs to 16 residues. The V gene's germline CDR1 is SGHTA and CDR2 FQGNSA. CDR3 coding DNA: TGTGCCAGCAGCTACCTGGGACAACTAATCTACAATGAGCAGTTCTTC. Translating gives CASSYLGQLIYNEQFF.

This clonotype showed up many times. V gene TRBV4-2 combines with J gene TRBJ1-4, with unresolved D. The V gene's germline CDR1 is LGHNA and CDR2 YNFKEQ. This CDR3 is 14 amino acids long. Trimming took 0 bases from V and 7 from J, leaving 9 bases between them. CDR3 nucleotides: TGTGCCAGCAGCCAAGATTTTTTATCTGAAAAACTGTTTTTT. This sequence encodes CASSQDFLSEKLFF.

This clonotype was seen many times. No DNA is shown, since the ends of the CDR3 on it are uncertain; the CDR3 is the one TCRdb lists. The chain carries TRBV7-2 and TRBJ1-1; TRBD1 reflects the table's D call only, with no check against the DNA. Germline V gives CDR1 SGHTA, CDR2 FQGNSA. With termini counted, the CDR3 has 14 amino acids. CDR3 residues: CASSFGPGNTEAFF.

V is TRBV4-3 and J is TRBJ2-2; D call uncertain. The CDR3 totals 16 residues. V was cut by 0 bases and J by 0 bases, with 8 bases left in between. Per the germline V gene, CDR1 is LGHNA and CDR2 is YSLEER. The CDR3 coding sequence is TGCGCCAGCAGCCAAGACGCGGCAGCGAACACCGGGGAGCTGTTTTTT. Protein: CASSQDAAANTGELFF.

V gene TRBV5-4 combines with J gene TRBJ2-1; 8 bases line up with TRBD1. The germline gives CDR1 SGHNT, CDR2 YYREEE (reference sequence). CDR3 length equals 15 residues. The V and J ends lost 4 bases and 5 bases, in that order; junction bases with no gene match: 8. The CDR3 loop is CASSPTGGSHNEQFF. The CDR3 DNA is TGTGCCAGCAGCCCTACAGGGGGGAGTCACAATGAGCAGTTCTTC.

The chain uses TRBV7-9 and TRBJ2-7; 11 bases map to TRBD1. The germline V gene encodes CDR1 SEHNR and CDR2 FQNEAQ (reference sequence). J gave up 5 bases and V 5 bases, and 5 bases lay outside the gene matches. The CDR3 length is 14 residues. DNA of the CDR3: TGTGCCAGCAGCCCGGGACAGGGGGTAAACGAGCAGTACTTC. This sequence encodes CASSPGQGVNEQYF.

This clonotype was recorded many times. The chain recombines TRBV7-9 with TRBJ2-1; 7 bases are shared with TRBD1. Looked up from germline, CDR1 is SEHNR and CDR2 is FQNEAQ (reference sequence). Trimming took 5 bases from V and 8 from J; bases not matched to a gene: 15. This CDR3 is built from 16 residues. Here the CDR3 reads CASSPSPGTVVDEQFF. Here the CDR3 DNA reads TGTGCCAGCAGCCCCTCCCCCGGGACAGTCGTCGATGAGCAGTTCTTC.

In its sample, this clonotype was seen a few times. This rearrangement joins TRBV2 to TRBJ2-4; D is ambiguous. Germline V gene lookup returns CDR1 SNHLY and CDR2 FYNNEI. Deletions cut 1 base from V and 4 bases from J, with 8 bases between. This CDR3 has 14 residues. The CDR3: CASSEVERKNIQYF. The CDR3 bases are TGTGCCAGCAGTGAAGTGGAGAGGAAAAACATTCAGTACTTC.

This chain connects TRBV19 to TRBJ2-3; 7 bases are shared with TRBD1. Germline V gene sequence: CDR1 LNHDA, CDR2 SQIVND (reference sequence). With V trimmed by 6 bases and J by 6 bases, 9 bases remained unmatched. This CDR3 comprises 14 residues. CDR3 DNA sequence: TGTGCCAGTAGCCGCGACAGGGCGCGGGATACGCAGTATTTT. Its protein is CASSRDRARDTQYF. Variable domain in full (rest from reference TRBV19 and TRBJ2-3): DGGITQSPKYLFRKEGQNVTLSCEQNLNHDAMYWYRQDPGQGLRLIYYSQIVNDFQKGDIAEGYSVSREKKESFPLTVTSAQKNPTAFYLCASSRDRARDTQYFGPGTRLTVL.

A word on this clonotype: Since a much larger clone is just one base distant, this may be a read error. The chain has TRBV29-1 and TRBJ2-2; a weak D match, TRBD1 (6 bases). The CDR3 loop spans 12 amino acids. Trimming took off 7 bases at V and 8 bases at J, with 14 bases between the two ends. Germline values: CDR1 SQVTM, CDR2 ANQGSEA. In nucleotides, the CDR3 is TGCAGCGGCTTAACACAGGGAGGGGAGCTGTTTTTT. Encoded protein: CSGLTQGGELFF.

This clonotype was counted only a few times. The chain recombines TRBV5-1 with TRBJ1-4; D possibly corresponds to TRBD1 (5 bases). V was clipped by 4 bases and J by 5 bases, with 12 bases between them. The CDR3 loop spans 14 amino acids. The germline CDR1 and CDR2 sequences are SGHRS and YFSETQ. This CDR3 reads CASSGGKKNEKLFF. Here the CDR3 DNA reads TGCGCCAGCAGCGGGGGGAAGAAAAATGAAAAACTGTTTTTT.

This clonotype was recorded many times. The rearrangement links TRBV11-2 to TRBJ2-7; possibly TRBD2 for D (6 bases). There are 15 residues in the CDR3. Germline V lookup: CDR1 SGHAT, CDR2 FQNNGV. V was pared by 2 bases and J by 2 bases, with 13 bases between. The CDR3 is CASSLRRARTYEQYF. DNA for the CDR3: TGTGCCAGCAGCTTAAGGAGGGCCAGGACCTACGAGCAGTACTTC. Filled out from reference TRBV11-2 and TRBJ2-7, the complete variable domain reads EAGVAQSPRYKIIEKRQSVAFWCNPISGHATLYWYQQILGQGPKLLIQFQNNGVVDDSQLPKDRFSAERLKGVDSTLKIQPAKLEDSAVYLCASSLRRARTYEQYFGPGTRLTVT.

In this sample, this clonotype turned up a few times. The chain employs TRBV29-1 and TRBJ2-7, with 9 bases fitting TRBD2. With 3 bases clipped from V and 5 bases from J, the junction kept 8 bases outside the gene matches. This CDR3 region has 14 residues. Per germline, CDR1 SQVTM and CDR2 ANQGSEA. CDR3 DNA sequence: TGCAGCGTTGATGGGCGGGAGGGCGGCCACGAGCAGTACTTC. Protein: CSVDGREGGHEQYF.

The rearrangement links TRBV14 to TRBJ1-1; D possibly corresponds to TRBD1 (6 bases). The V end was cut by 4 bases, the J end by 12 bases, with 21 bases between. The CDR3 is made up of 14 amino acids. CDR1 is SGHDN, CDR2 FVKESK, per germline. The CDR3: CASSPQQGGRKTFF. In nucleotides, the CDR3 is TGTGCCAGCAGCCCGCAACAGGGAGGGCGTAAGACTTTCTTT.

This clonotype was recorded many times. The chain employs TRBV18 and TRBJ2-1; 11 bases are shared with TRBD1. The germline V gene encodes CDR1 KGHSH and CDR2 LQKENI. With V trimmed by 5 bases and J by 4 bases, 4 bases remained unmatched. CDR3 length: 15 residues. The CDR3 sequence is CASSSDRGLYNEQFF. The CDR3 nucleotides are TGTGCCAGCTCATCGGACAGGGGGCTGTACAATGAGCAGTTCTTC.

For this clonotype: At one of its ends the junction is not consistent with the germline gene, which may arise from a read error. The chain uses TRBV29-1 and TRBJ1-1; D call uncertain. The CDR3 sequence is 12 residues long. Per germline, CDR1 SQVTM and CDR2 ANQGSEA. CDR3 in DNA: TGCAGCGTTGATTTTCAGAACACTGAAGTTTTCTTT. As protein: CSVDFQNTEVFF. Complete variable domain (other parts from reference TRBV29-1 and TRBJ1-1): SAVISQKPSRDICQRGTSLTIQCQVDSQVTMMFWYRQQPGQSLTLIATANQGSEATYESGFVIDKFPISRPNLTFSTLTVSNMSPEDSSIYLCSVDFQNTEVFFGQGTRLTVV.

This clonotype was found a few times. Its ends do not fully match the called genes, so a read error is possible. The gene calls are TRBV12-3 or TRBV12-4 and TRBJ2-4; no reliable D call. The CDR3 contains 11 residues. The CDR3 protein is CASRSQNIQYF. The CDR3, as DNA: TGTGCCAGTAGAAGTCAAAACATTCAGTACTTT.

The chain links TRBV5-6 to TRBJ1-3, with a tentative D call TRBD1 (6 bases). The CDR3 loop spans 14 amino acids. Trimming took off 4 bases at V and 0 bases at J, with 8 bases between the two ends. Germline V gives CDR1 SGHDT, CDR2 YYEEEE. The CDR3 coding sequence is TGTGCCAGCAGCGCACAGGGCTCTGGAAACACCATATATTTT. Protein product: CASSAQGSGNTIYF.

This clonotype was counted between two and nine times. The V and J genes are TRBV6-5 and TRBJ2-2; a weak D match, TRBD1 (6 bases). Germline CDR1 is MNHEY and CDR2 is SVGAGI. There are 15 residues in the CDR3. V was shortened by 2 bases and J by 5 bases, with 12 bases between the two germline ends. This CDR3 is CASSYDRKPTGELFF. DNA of the CDR3: TGTGCCAGCAGTTACGACAGGAAGCCGACCGGGGAGCTGTTTTTT.

About this clonotype itself: Sequence at one end of the junction differs from germline and may be a read error. This rearrangement joins TRBV11-2 to TRBJ2-7; D tentatively reads TRBD1 or TRBD2 (5 bases each). The V gene's germline CDR1 is SGHAT and CDR2 FQNNGV. This CDR3 contains 12 residues. This chain's CDR3 is CANSLQAAGQYF. CDR3 in DNA: TGTGCCAACAGCTTACAGGCCGCGGGCCAGTACTTC.

The chain links TRBV11-2 to TRBJ2-5; TRBD1 is a possible D gene (5 bases). V lost 2 bases and J lost 2, with 12 bases in between. This CDR3 spans 15 amino acids. The germline V gene has CDR1 SGHAT and CDR2 FQNNGV. The CDR3 region is CASSLNGQGQETQYF. The CDR3 DNA reads as TGTGCCAGCAGCTTAAATGGGCAGGGACAAGAGACCCAGTACTTC.

The chain recombines TRBV9 with TRBJ1-3; D is unresolved. Trimming removed 0 bases from V and 0 bases from J, with 7 bases in between. Germline-derived CDR1 and CDR2 are SGDLS and YYNGEE. The CDR3 is made up of 15 amino acids. In nucleotides, the CDR3 is TGTGCCAGCAGCGTAGGTGACCCCTCTGGAAACACCATATATTTT. Amino acid sequence: CASSVGDPSGNTIYF.

This clonotype was seen repeatedly, ten times or more. The chain combines TRBV25-1 with TRBJ1-1; the D gene is possibly TRBD1 (5 bases). V shed 1 base and J shed 2 bases, with 14 bases lying between them. CDR3 size: 16 residues. CDR1 and CDR2 (germline): MGHDK, SYGVNS. CDR3 in amino acids: CASSEFYRGRNTEAFF. The CDR3 DNA is TGTGCCAGCAGTGAATTTTATCGGGGACGAAACACTGAAGCTTTCTTT.

As concerns this clonotype: This may arise from a read error, as a much more abundant clone is one base away. This chain joins TRBV7-9 and TRBJ2-1; TRBD2 aligns across 9 bases. Germline loops: CDR1 SEHNR, CDR2 FQNEAQ (reference sequence). The CDR3 length is 16 residues. J gave up 5 bases and V 1 base, and 6 bases lay outside the gene matches. CDR3 DNA: TGTGCCAGCAGCTTAGTGCGACTAGCGGAGCACAATGAGCAGTTCTTC. Amino acids: CASSLVRLAEHNEQFF.

The chain combines TRBV7-9 with TRBJ2-1, with TRBD2 matching over 10 bases. CDR3 length: 16 residues. Germline V gene data show CDR1 as SEHNR and CDR2 as FQNEAQ (reference sequence). V lost 5 bases and J lost 6; bases outside the gene matches: 10. The CDR3 here is CASSASNSGRINEQFF. CDR3 DNA sequence: TGTGCCAGCAGCGCGTCCAATAGCGGGAGGATCAATGAGCAGTTCTTC.

This clonotype has only a few counts. The chain recombines TRBV11-2 with TRBJ2-3; D uncertain. Trimming removed 6 bases at V and 0 bases at J, with 10 bases between. Germline V gene sequence: CDR1 SGHAT, CDR2 FQNNGV. The CDR3 length is 14 residues. As DNA, the CDR3 is TGTGCCAGCAGTAATCGGGCCAGCACAGATACGCAGTATTTT. Protein: CASSNRASTDTQYF.